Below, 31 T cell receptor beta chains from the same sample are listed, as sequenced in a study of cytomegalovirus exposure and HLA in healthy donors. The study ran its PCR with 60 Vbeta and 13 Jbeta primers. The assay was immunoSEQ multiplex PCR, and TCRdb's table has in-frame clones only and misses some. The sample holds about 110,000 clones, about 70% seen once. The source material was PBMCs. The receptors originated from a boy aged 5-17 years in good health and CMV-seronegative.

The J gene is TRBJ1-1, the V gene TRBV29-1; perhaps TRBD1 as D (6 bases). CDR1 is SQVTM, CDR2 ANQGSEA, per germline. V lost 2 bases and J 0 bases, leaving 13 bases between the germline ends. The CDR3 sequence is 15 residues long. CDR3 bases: TGCAGCGTTGAACAGAGACAGGCCTTGAACACTGAAGCTTTCTTT. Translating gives CSVEQRQALNTEAFF. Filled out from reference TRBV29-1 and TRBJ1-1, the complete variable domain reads SAVISQKPSRDICQRGTSLTIQCQVDSQVTMMFWYRQQPGQSLTLIATANQGSEATYESGFVIDKFPISRPNLTFSTLTVSNMSPEDSSIYLCSVEQRQALNTEAFFGQGTRLTVV.

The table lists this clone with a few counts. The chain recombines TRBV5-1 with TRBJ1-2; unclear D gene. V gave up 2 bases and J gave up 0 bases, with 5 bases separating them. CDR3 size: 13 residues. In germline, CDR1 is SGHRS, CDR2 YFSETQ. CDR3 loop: CASSFQTNYGYTF. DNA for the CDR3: TGCGCCAGCAGCTTCCAGACTAACTATGGCTACACCTTC.

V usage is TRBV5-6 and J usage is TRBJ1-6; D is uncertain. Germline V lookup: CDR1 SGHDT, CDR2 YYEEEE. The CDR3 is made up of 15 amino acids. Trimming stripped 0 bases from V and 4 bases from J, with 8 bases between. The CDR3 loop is CASSLGQKYNSPLHF. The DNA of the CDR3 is TGTGCCAGCAGCTTGGGTCAGAAATATAATTCACCCCTCCACTTT. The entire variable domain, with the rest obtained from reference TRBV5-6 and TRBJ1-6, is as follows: DAGVTQSPTHLIKTRGQQVTLRCSPKSGHDTVSWYQQALGQGPQFIFQYYEEEERQRGNFPDRFSGHQFPNYSSELNVNALLLGDSALYLCASSLGQKYNSPLHFGNGTRLTVT.

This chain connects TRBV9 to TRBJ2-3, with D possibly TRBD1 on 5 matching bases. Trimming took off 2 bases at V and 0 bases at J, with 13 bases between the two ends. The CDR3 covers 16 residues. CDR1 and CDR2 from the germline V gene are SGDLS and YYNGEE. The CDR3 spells CASSVLKGKSTDTQYF. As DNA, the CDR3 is TGTGCCAGCAGCGTCCTAAAGGGGAAAAGCACAGATACGCAGTATTTT.

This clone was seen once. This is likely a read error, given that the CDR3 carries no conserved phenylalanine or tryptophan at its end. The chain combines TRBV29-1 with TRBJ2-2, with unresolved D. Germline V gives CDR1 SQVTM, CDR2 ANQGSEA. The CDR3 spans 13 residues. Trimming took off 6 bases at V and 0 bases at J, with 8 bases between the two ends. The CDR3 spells CSVNSPNTGELFV. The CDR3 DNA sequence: TGCAGCGTGAACTCACCGAACACCGGGGAGCTGTTTGTT.

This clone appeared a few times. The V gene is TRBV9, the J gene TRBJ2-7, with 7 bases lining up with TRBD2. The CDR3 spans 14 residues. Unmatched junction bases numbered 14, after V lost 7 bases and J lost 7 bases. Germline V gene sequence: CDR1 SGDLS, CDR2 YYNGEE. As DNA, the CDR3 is TGTGCCAGCGGCGGCGGGGGAGCTCCTCGGGAGCAGTACTTC. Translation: CASGGGGAPREQYF.

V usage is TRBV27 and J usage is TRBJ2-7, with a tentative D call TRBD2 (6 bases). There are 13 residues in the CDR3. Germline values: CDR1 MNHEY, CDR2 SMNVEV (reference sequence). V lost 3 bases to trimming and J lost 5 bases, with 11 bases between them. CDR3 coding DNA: TGTGCCAGCAGTTTTGGGGACTGGCACGAGCAGTACTTC. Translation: CASSFGDWHEQYF.

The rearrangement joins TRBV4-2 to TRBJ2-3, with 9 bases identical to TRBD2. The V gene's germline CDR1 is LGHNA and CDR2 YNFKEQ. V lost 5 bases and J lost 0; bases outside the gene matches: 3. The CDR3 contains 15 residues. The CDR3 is CASSVSGSSTDTQYF. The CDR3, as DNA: TGTGCCAGCAGCGTTAGCGGGAGTAGCACAGATACGCAGTATTTT.

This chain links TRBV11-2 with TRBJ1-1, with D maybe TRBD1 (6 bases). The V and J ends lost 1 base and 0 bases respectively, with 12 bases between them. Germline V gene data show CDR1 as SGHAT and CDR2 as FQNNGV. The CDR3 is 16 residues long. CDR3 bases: TGTGCCAGCAGCTTAGCCGGACAGATTATGAACACTGAAGCTTTCTTT. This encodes CASSLAGQIMNTEAFF.

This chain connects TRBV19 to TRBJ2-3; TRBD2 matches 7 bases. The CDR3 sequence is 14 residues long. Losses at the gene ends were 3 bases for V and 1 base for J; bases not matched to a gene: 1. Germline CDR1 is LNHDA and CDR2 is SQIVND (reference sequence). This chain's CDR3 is CASSIGGGTDTQYF. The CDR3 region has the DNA TGTGCCAGTAGTATTGGGGGGGGCACAGATACGCAGTATTTT.

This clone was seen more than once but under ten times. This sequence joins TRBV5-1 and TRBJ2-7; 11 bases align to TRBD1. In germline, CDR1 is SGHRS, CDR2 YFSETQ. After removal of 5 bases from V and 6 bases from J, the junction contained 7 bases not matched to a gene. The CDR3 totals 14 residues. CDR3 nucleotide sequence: TGCGCCAGCAGGTTCCGGGACAGGGGGTCCGAGCAGTACTTC. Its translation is CASRFRDRGSEQYF.

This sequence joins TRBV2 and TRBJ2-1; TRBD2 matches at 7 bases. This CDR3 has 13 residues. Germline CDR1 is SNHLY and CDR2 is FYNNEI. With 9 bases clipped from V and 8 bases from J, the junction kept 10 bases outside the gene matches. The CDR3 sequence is CASLAGDKYEQFF. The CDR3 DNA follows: TGTGCCAGTCTCGCGGGAGATAAATATGAGCAGTTCTTC.

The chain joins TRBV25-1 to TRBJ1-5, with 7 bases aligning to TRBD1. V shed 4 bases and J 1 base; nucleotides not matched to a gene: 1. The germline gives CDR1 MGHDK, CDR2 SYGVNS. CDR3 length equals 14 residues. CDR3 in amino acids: CASSGGGSNQPQHF. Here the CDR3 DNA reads TGTGCCAGCAGTGGAGGGGGCAGCAATCAGCCCCAGCATTTT.

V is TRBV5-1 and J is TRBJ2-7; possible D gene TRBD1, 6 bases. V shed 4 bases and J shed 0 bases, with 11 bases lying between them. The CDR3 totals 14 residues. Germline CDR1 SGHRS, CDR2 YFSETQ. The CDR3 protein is CASSPTDSSYEQYF. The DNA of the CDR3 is TGCGCCAGCAGCCCTACGGACAGCTCCTACGAGCAGTACTTC.

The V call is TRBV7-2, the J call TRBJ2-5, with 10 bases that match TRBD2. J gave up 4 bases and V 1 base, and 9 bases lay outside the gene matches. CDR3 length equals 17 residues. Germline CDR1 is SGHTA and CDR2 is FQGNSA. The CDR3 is CASSLGGSGRFGETQYF. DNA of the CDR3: TGTGCCAGCAGCTTAGGGGGTAGCGGGAGGTTCGGAGAGACCCAGTACTTC.

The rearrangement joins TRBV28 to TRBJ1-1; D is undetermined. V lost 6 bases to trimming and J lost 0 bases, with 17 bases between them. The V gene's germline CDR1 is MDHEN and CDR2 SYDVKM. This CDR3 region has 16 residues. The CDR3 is CASRLMLTALNTEAFF. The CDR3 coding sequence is TGTGCCAGCAGACTAATGTTGACCGCTCTGAACACTGAAGCTTTCTTT. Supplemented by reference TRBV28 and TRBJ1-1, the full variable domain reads DVKVTQSSRYLVKRTGEKVFLECVQDMDHENMFWYRQDPGLGLRLIYFSYDVKMKEKGDIPEGYSVSREKKERFSLILESASTNQTSMYLCASRLMLTALNTEAFFGQGTRLTVV.

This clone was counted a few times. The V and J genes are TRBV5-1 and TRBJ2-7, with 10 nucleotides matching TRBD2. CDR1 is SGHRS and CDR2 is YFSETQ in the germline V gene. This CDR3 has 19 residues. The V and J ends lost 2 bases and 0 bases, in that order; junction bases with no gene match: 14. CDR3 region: CASSLPNFPGLASSYEQYF. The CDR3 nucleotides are TGCGCCAGCAGCTTACCAAATTTCCCGGGACTAGCGTCCTCCTACGAGCAGTACTTC.

The CDR3 DNA reads TGCAGCGTTGAAATTGCGGGGGACACTGAAGCTTTCTTT. This gives the protein CSVEIAGDTEAFF. The chain is built from TRBV29-1 and TRBJ1-1; perhaps TRBD1 as D (5 bases). There are 13 residues in the CDR3. V lost 2 bases and J 3 bases, leaving 10 bases between the germline ends. Germline values: CDR1 SQVTM, CDR2 ANQGSEA.

This CDR3 is CASSRKPPPGNTIYF. CDR3 DNA: TGCGCCAGCAGCCGAAAGCCCCCCCCTGGAAACACCATATATTTT. The chain joins TRBV4-3 to TRBJ1-3, with D unclear. V shed 4 bases and J shed 2 bases, with 12 bases lying between them. Germline assignment: CDR1 LGHNA and CDR2 YSLEER. The CDR3 sequence is 15 residues long.

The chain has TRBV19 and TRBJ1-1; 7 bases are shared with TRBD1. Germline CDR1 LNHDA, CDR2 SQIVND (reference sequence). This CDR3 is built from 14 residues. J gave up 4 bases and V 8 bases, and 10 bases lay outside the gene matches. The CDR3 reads CASGEGGGSTEAFF. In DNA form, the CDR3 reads TGTGCCAGTGGAGAAGGGGGCGGAAGCACTGAAGCTTTCTTT.

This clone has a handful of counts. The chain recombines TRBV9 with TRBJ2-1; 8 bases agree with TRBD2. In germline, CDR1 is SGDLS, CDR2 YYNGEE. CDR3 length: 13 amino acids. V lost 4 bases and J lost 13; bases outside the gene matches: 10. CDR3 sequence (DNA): TGTGCCAGCAGCCCTGGACTAGCCGACGCCCAGTTCTTC. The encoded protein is CASSPGLADAQFF.

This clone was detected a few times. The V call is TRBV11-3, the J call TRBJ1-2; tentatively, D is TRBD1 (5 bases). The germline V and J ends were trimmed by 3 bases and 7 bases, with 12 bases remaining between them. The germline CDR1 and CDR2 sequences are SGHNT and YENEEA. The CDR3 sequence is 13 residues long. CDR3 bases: TGTGCCAGCAGCTTTGACAGAGGTTCTGGCTACACCTTC. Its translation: CASSFDRGSGYTF. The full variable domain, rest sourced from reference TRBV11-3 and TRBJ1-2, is EAGVVQSPRYKIIEKKQPVAFWCNPISGHNTLYWYLQNLGQGPELLIRYENEEAVDDSQLPKDRFSAERLKGVDSTLKIQPAELGDSAVYLCASSFDRGSGYTFGSGTRLTVV.

The CDR3 sequence is CASSEVGAAGYGYTF. CDR3 DNA: TGTGCCAGCTCAGAAGTGGGGGCGGCGGGCTATGGCTACACCTTC. The chain employs TRBV18 and TRBJ1-2, with D maybe TRBD1 (6 bases). Trimming shortened V by 5 bases and J by 4 bases, and 17 bases separated the two germline ends. This CDR3 contains 15 residues. The germline V gene has CDR1 KGHSH and CDR2 LQKENI.

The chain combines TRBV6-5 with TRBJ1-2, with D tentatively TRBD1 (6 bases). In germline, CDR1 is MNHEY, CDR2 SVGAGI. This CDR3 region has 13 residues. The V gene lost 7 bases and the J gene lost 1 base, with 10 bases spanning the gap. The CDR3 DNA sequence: TGTGCCAGCACCAGGGACAATAACTATGGCTACACCTTC. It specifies CASTRDNNYGYTF.

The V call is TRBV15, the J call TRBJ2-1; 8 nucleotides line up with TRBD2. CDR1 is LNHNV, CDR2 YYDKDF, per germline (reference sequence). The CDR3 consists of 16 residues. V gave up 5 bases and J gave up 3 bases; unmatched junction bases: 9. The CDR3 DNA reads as TGTGCCACCAGCCGCCGGGGGGGGAGGGACTACAATGAGCAGTTCTTC. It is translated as CATSRRGGRDYNEQFF.

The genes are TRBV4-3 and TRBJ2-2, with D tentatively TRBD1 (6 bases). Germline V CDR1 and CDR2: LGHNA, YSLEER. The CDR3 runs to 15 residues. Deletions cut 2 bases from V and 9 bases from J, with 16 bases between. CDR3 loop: CASSQTMDSRRELFF. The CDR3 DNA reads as TGCGCCAGCAGCCAAACCATGGACAGCCGGAGGGAGCTGTTTTTT.

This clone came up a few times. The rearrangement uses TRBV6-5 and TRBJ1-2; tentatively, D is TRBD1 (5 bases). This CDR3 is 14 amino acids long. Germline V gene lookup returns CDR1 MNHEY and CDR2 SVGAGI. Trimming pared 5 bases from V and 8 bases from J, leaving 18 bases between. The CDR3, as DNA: TGTGCCAGCAGTCGAGATAAACAGGATCCCGGCTACACCTTC. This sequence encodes CASSRDKQDPGYTF.

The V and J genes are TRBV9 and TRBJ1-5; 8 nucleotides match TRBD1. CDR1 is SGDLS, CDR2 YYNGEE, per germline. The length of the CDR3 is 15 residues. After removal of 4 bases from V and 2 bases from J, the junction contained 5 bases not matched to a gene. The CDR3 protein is CASSPQGAGNQPQHF. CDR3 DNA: TGTGCCAGCAGCCCTCAGGGGGCCGGCAATCAGCCCCAGCATTTT.

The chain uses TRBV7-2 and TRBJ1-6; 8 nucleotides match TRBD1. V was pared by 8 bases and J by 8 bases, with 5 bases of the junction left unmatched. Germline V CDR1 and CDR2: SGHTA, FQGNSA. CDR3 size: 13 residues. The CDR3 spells CASGGQVDSPLHF. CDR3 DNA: TGTGCCAGCGGGGGACAGGTCGATTCACCCCTCCACTTT. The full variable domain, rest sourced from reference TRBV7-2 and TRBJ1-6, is GAGVSQSPSNKVTEKGKDVELRCDPISGHTALYWYRQSLGQGLEFLIYFQGNSAPDKSGLPSDRFSAERTGGSVSTLTIQRTQQEDSAVYLCASGGQVDSPLHFGNGTRLTVT.

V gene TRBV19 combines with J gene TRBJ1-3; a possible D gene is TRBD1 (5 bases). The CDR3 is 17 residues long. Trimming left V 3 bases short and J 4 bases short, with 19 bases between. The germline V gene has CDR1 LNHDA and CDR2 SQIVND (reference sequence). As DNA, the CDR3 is TGTGCCAGTAGTATCGGCGGGGCAAAGCCAGAGGGAAACACCATATATTTT. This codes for CASSIGGAKPEGNTIYF.

The CDR3 DNA follows: TGCGCCAGCAGCCCCCGGGCCGGGGAGCTGTTTTTT. It specifies CASSPRAGELFF. The chain couples TRBV5-1 to TRBJ2-2, with no clear D. The germline gives CDR1 SGHRS, CDR2 YFSETQ. This CDR3 region has 12 residues. V lost 4 bases, J lost 6 bases, and 7 bases lay in between.